The TCR beta chain described here comes from a study of T cells expressing NK-cell markers. At the level of the study: Source material for TCR beta repertoires consisted of sorted CD3+CD56+NKG2C+, CD3+CD56+NKG2C- and CD3+CD56-NKG2C+ T cells. HCMV seropositivity characterized most of the eight sequenced donors, and seronegativity one.

Reanalyzing the 5' RACE reads, TCRdb keeps one entry per CDR3 protein, without DNA. In total, the table holds a few hundred thousand distinct CDR3 sequences. As for this clonotype: Its antigen is unidentified.

The CDR3 is 17 residues long. Germline assignment: CDR1 LGHDT and CDR2 YNNKEL (reference sequence). General observations from the study: Once again these clonotypes came out on top in the CD3+CD56-NKG2C+ fraction of four donors. Dominant NKG2C+ clonotypes in roughly 6 donors made up about 1.0-8% of CD8+ T cells.

This receptor was taken from a woman in her forties or fifties in good health. This chain joins TRBV3-1 and TRBJ2-1; TCRdb picks TRBD2, but there is no DNA to check that call. The sample comprised blood T cells: a sorted CD56 or NKG2C T cell subset, CD4+ or CD8+ T cells, or bulk PBMC T cells (not recorded which). The chain's CDR3 is CASSPFFTGTSGAKQFF.